Below, one T cell receptor (beta chain) is given with its context. The data originate from a study of blood T cell repertoires in COVID-19. On the study more broadly: There were acute and convalescent COVID-19 samples, and they came from the United States, Italy and Spain. Sample material is recorded as cDNA or gDNA derived from T cells, B-cell-depleted T cells, or PBMCs.

Patients of the Seattle cohort, enrolled during active infection, were followed longitudinally. Some clones are missing from TCRdb's copy, which holds only in-frame ones; the method was immunoSEQ multiplex PCR. Among approximately 210,000 clones, under 85% were seen once, and the ten largest hold 7.8%. This CDR3 is built from 15 residues. The germline gives CDR1 SGHRS, CDR2 YFSETQ. V trimming: 3 bases; J trimming: 4 bases; junction bases outside the gene matches: 4. Sequencing was done on a sample of peripheral blood. The chain is built from TRBV5-1 and TRBJ2-1; TRBD1 agrees at 10 bases. The TCR originated in a woman older than 75 with COVID-19, enrolled during active disease. The CDR3 DNA is TGCGCCAGCAGCTGGACAGGGGGGGATTACAATGAGCAGTTCTTC. Encoded protein: CASSWTGGDYNEQFF.